Presented here are 25 T cell receptor beta chains from one specimen sequenced in a study of blood T cell repertoires in COVID-19. TCRdb keeps only in-frame clones here, not all; method: immunoSEQ multiplex PCR. The table records 110,000 or so clones, 82% of them present only once. Source material: peripheral blood. The receptor set was obtained from a woman aged 80 or over with acute or convalescent COVID-19.

V gene TRBV2 combines with J gene TRBJ1-3; D not certain. V lost 10 bases, J lost 0 bases, and 10 bases lay in between. The CDR3 loop spans 13 amino acids. The germline V gene encodes CDR1 SNHLY and CDR2 FYNNEI. The CDR3: CAILADSGNTIYF. The DNA of the CDR3 is TGTGCCATCCTAGCGGACTCTGGAAACACCATATATTTT.

The chain has TRBV11-2 and TRBJ2-3; 10 bases line up with TRBD1. The CDR3 is 14 amino acids. V shed 2 bases and J 5 bases; nucleotides not matched to a gene: 1. Per germline, CDR1 SGHAT and CDR2 FQNNGV. CDR3 residues: CASSLRTGGDTQYF. In DNA form, the CDR3 reads TGTGCCAGCAGCTTAAGGACAGGGGGAGATACGCAGTATTTT. Looking up the rest from reference TRBV11-2 and TRBJ2-3 gives the full variable domain: EAGVAQSPRYKIIEKRQSVAFWCNPISGHATLYWYQQILGQGPKLLIQFQNNGVVDDSQLPKDRFSAERLKGVDSTLKIQPAKLEDSAVYLCASSLRTGGDTQYFGPGTRLTVL.

The J gene is TRBJ2-2, the V gene TRBV29-1, with D unresolved. The CDR3 has 13 amino acids. Per the germline V gene, CDR1 is SQVTM and CDR2 is ANQGSEA. V lost 2 bases to trimming and J lost 3 bases, with 7 bases between them. The CDR3 coding sequence is TGCAGCGTTGAACAGGAATACACCGGGGAGCTGTTTTTT. Its protein product is CSVEQEYTGELFF.

J is TRBJ1-5 and V is TRBV19; D gene unclear. Germline CDR1 reads LNHDA; CDR2 reads SQIVND (reference sequence). CDR3 length: 15 amino acids. Trimming left V 5 bases short and J 3 bases short, with 14 bases between. The CDR3 bases are TGTGCCAGTAGTCCAGGAAAGGATTCCAATCAGCCCCAGCATTTT. It specifies CASSPGKDSNQPQHF.

The chain joins TRBV28 to TRBJ2-7; D is possibly TRBD1 (6 bases). CDR1 and CDR2 (germline): MDHEN, SYDVKM. V was cut by 3 bases and J by 10 bases, with 22 bases left in between. The CDR3 sequence is 15 residues long. CDR3 in DNA: TGTGCCAGCAGTTTGAGAGGGACAAAGCGCGGGTGTCAGTACTTC. It encodes CASSLRGTKRGCQYF.

The chain recombines TRBV24-1 with TRBJ2-5, with 10 bases identical to TRBD1. Trimming cost V 3 bases and J 4 bases; bases outside gene matches: 4. This CDR3 has 15 residues. Germline CDR1 is KGHDR and CDR2 is SFDVKD. The CDR3 spells CATSDPGQGTETQYF. In DNA, the CDR3 is TGTGCCACCAGTGATCCGGGACAGGGGACAGAGACCCAGTACTTC.

Note on this clone: Distinct nucleotide sequences in the sample also encode this CDR3. This chain joins TRBV6-5 and TRBJ1-2; D uncertain. This CDR3 has 11 amino acids. CDR1 is MNHEY and CDR2 is SVGAGI in the germline V gene. The V end lost 8 bases, the J end lost 5 bases, and 9 bases lay between the germline ends. The CDR3: CASVRDYGYTF. CDR3 DNA sequence: TGTGCCAGCGTGCGGGATTATGGCTACACCTTC.

The gene calls are TRBV30 and TRBJ1-6, with D maybe TRBD1 (5 bases). CDR3 length equals 18 residues. Germline loops: CDR1 GTSNPN, CDR2 SVGIG (reference sequence). Trimming took 1 base from V and 11 from J, leaving 27 bases between them. CDR3 amino acids: CAWSARRVGQGLLTPLHF. In DNA form, the CDR3 reads TGTGCCTGGAGTGCCCGCCGGGTGGGGCAGGGACTACTGACACCCCTCCACTTT.

This sequence joins TRBV4-3 and TRBJ2-2; 11 bases match TRBD2. The CDR3 covers 17 residues. With 2 bases clipped from V and 1 base from J, the junction kept 3 bases outside the gene matches. Germline values: CDR1 LGHNA, CDR2 YSLEER. The CDR3 here is CASSQLLAGGNTGELFF. The DNA of the CDR3 is TGCGCCAGCAGCCAACTCCTAGCGGGGGGGAACACCGGGGAGCTGTTTTTT.

This chain uses TRBV11-3 with TRBJ2-3; TRBD2 matches 9 bases. This CDR3 has 16 amino acids. The germline CDR1 and CDR2 sequences are SGHNT and YENEEA. The V segment lost 1 base and the J segment 3 bases; nucleotides outside the gene matches: 5. Written as DNA, the CDR3 is TGTGCCAGCAGCTTAGGAGCGGGAGGAGGTACAGATACGCAGTATTTT. The encoded protein is CASSLGAGGGTDTQYF. Full variable domain (missing parts from reference TRBV11-3 and TRBJ2-3): EAGVVQSPRYKIIEKKQPVAFWCNPISGHNTLYWYLQNLGQGPELLIRYENEEAVDDSQLPKDRFSAERLKGVDSTLKIQPAELGDSAVYLCASSLGAGGGTDTQYFGPGTRLTVL.

The genes are TRBV5-1 and TRBJ2-1; TRBD2 is a possible D gene (6 bases). The germline V gene encodes CDR1 SGHRS and CDR2 YFSETQ. V was cut by 2 bases and J by 0 bases, with 9 bases left in between. The CDR3 extends over 15 amino acids. The CDR3 DNA reads TGCGCCAGCAGCTTCGCGGAGGGCTCCTACAATGAGCAGTTCTTC. Translating it yields CASSFAEGSYNEQFF.

The chain is built from TRBV15 and TRBJ2-1, with a possible D match to TRBD2 (6 bases). CDR3 length: 13 residues. The germline CDR1 and CDR2 sequences are LNHNV and YYDKDF (reference sequence). V gave up 5 bases and J gave up 6 bases, with 11 bases separating them. DNA of the CDR3: TGTGCCACCAGCCCCTTGGGACTCAATGAGCAGTTCTTC. Its protein is CATSPLGLNEQFF.

The V and J genes are TRBV2 and TRBJ2-3, with TRBD2 matching over 7 bases. Germline CDR1 SNHLY, CDR2 FYNNEI. V dropped 3 bases and J dropped 1; count of bases not matched to a gene: 7. The CDR3 has 16 residues. The CDR3 coding sequence is TGTGCCAGCAGTGACTTTCGCGGGAGTGGCACAGATACGCAGTATTTT. As protein: CASSDFRGSGTDTQYF.

This clone was seen more than once but under ten times. The gene calls are TRBV5-6 and TRBJ1-2; D is unclear. Trimming pared 0 bases from V and 2 bases from J, leaving 5 bases between. CDR3 length equals 13 residues. Germline-derived CDR1 and CDR2 are SGHDT and YYEEEE. The CDR3 bases are TGTGCCAGCAGCTTGGGGCTCAACTATGGCTACACCTTC. It yields the protein CASSLGLNYGYTF.

The chain employs TRBV28 and TRBJ2-3; TRBD2 matches at 9 bases. Looked up from germline, CDR1 is MDHEN and CDR2 is SYDVKM. With 9 bases clipped from V and 4 bases from J, the junction kept 17 bases outside the gene matches. The CDR3 extends over 17 amino acids. This CDR3 reads CASIFSGSIFSADTQYF. The CDR3 DNA sequence: TGTGCCAGTATATTTAGCGGGAGCATATTTTCGGCAGATACGCAGTATTTT. Together with reference TRBV28 and TRBJ2-3, the CDR3 gives the full variable domain: DVKVTQSSRYLVKRTGEKVFLECVQDMDHENMFWYRQDPGLGLRLIYFSYDVKMKEKGDIPEGYSVSREKKERFSLILESASTNQTSMYLCASIFSGSIFSADTQYFGPGTRLTVL.

The chain links TRBV7-8 to TRBJ1-2, with D perhaps matching TRBD1 (6 bases). Per germline, CDR1 SGHVS and CDR2 FQNEAQ. Trimming pared 4 bases from V and 2 bases from J, leaving 11 bases between. CDR3 length: 14 amino acids. CDR3 region: CASSYRTGNYGYTF. CDR3 sequence (DNA): TGTGCCAGCAGCTACAGAACAGGGAACTATGGCTACACCTTC.

V and J are TRBV18 and TRBJ2-7; TRBD1 is a possible D gene (6 bases). The CDR3 extends over 15 amino acids. V was trimmed by 5 bases and J by 3 bases, leaving 17 bases between them. Germline V gene lookup returns CDR1 KGHSH and CDR2 LQKENI. The CDR3 loop is CASSNRQVSNYEQYF. CDR3 nucleotide sequence: TGTGCCAGCTCAAATCGACAGGTTTCAAACTACGAGCAGTACTTC.

This clone turned up a few times. The rearrangement uses TRBV29-1 and TRBJ2-7; D may be TRBD1 (6 bases). Germline V gene data show CDR1 as SQVTM and CDR2 as ANQGSEA. The CDR3 has 11 residues. The V gene lost 3 bases and the J gene lost 4 bases, with 7 bases spanning the gap. CDR3 region: CSVDTGYEQYV. Here the CDR3 DNA reads TGCAGCGTTGACACAGGGTACGAGCAGTACGTC.

This clone was observed once. The chain joins TRBV10-1 to TRBJ2-2; 7 positions agree with TRBD1. Germline V CDR1 and CDR2: WNHNN, SYGVQD (reference sequence). This CDR3 has 15 residues. V gave up 3 bases and J gave up 3 bases; unmatched junction bases: 4. This chain's CDR3 is CASSEQGLYTGELFF. In nucleotides, the CDR3 is TGCGCCAGCAGTGAACAGGGGCTTTACACCGGGGAGCTGTTTTTT.

The rearrangement joins TRBV20-1 to TRBJ1-1, with D possibly TRBD1 on 5 matching bases. Between the trimmed V and J ends, which lost 1 base and 5 bases, there was a span of 5 bases. CDR1 and CDR2 (germline): DFQATT, SNEGSKA (reference sequence). This CDR3 is built from 11 residues. CDR3 loop: CSARGQTEAFF. CDR3 DNA sequence: TGCAGTGCTAGAGGACAGACTGAAGCTTTCTTT.

The sample holds one count of this clone. The genes are TRBV29-1 and TRBJ2-6, with D maybe TRBD1 (6 bases). Germline-derived CDR1 and CDR2 are SQVTM and ANQGSEA. V was pared by 3 bases and J by 0 bases, with 12 bases between. This CDR3 has 16 residues. CDR3 in amino acids: CSVELTGRSGANVLTF. The CDR3 DNA is TGCAGCGTTGAGTTGACAGGCCGCTCTGGGGCCAACGTCCTGACTTTC.

This clone appeared a few times. This chain uses TRBV21-1 with TRBJ1-6; TRBD1 is the table's D call and was not checked against the DNA. TRBV21-1 is a pseudogene. CDR3 length equals 15 residues. The CDR3 DNA reads TGTGCCAGCAGCAAAACGGCAGGGGTGGATTCACCCCTCCACTTT. Its protein is CASSKTAGVDSPLHF.

The chain joins TRBV30 to TRBJ2-3; 7 bases fit TRBD2. The CDR3 spans 10 residues. The V gene's germline CDR1 is GTSNPN and CDR2 SVGIG (reference sequence). V lost 8 bases to trimming and J lost 6 bases; unmatched junction nucleotides: 2. The CDR3 region is CARGDDTQYF. CDR3 nucleotide sequence: TGTGCCCGGGGGGATGATACGCAGTATTTT.

The chain carries TRBV7-2 and TRBJ2-1; TRBD1 matches at 8 bases. The CDR3 length is 13 residues. Germline lookup yields CDR1 SGHTA and CDR2 FQGNSA. The V and J ends lost 1 base and 9 bases, in that order; junction bases with no gene match: 2. The CDR3 spells CASSLVQGGEQFF. The CDR3 nucleotides read TGTGCCAGCAGCTTAGTACAGGGGGGTGAGCAGTTCTTC. The full variable domain, in which reference TRBV7-2 and TRBJ2-1 provide the parts outside the CDR3, is GAGVSQSPSNKVTEKGKDVELRCDPISGHTALYWYRQSLGQGLEFLIYFQGNSAPDKSGLPSDRFSAERTGGSVSTLTIQRTQQEDSAVYLCASSLVQGGEQFFGPGTRLTVL.

The V and J genes are TRBV7-9 and TRBJ2-3, with D perhaps TRBD1 (6 bases). Germline assignment: CDR1 SEHNR and CDR2 FQNEAQ (reference sequence). The CDR3 has 13 residues. V gave up 4 bases and J gave up 6 bases, with 11 bases separating them. The CDR3 spells CASSSHQGDTQYF. Written as DNA, the CDR3 is TGTGCCAGCAGCTCACACCAGGGGGATACGCAGTATTTT.